These 21 T cell receptor beta chains came from one sample sequenced in a study of CD8 T cells in Susac syndrome. Random hexamers primed reverse transcription of about 0.5 to 1 ug RNA. MiXCR, run by TCRdb on the immunoSEQ multiplex PCR reads, gives a single entry per CDR3 protein. The sample comprises around 200,000 distinct CDR3 sequences, roughly 92% of which are singletons, and approximately 0.13% rests with the top ten. What was sequenced was CD8+ T cells from PBMCs. Every receptor here comes from a human donor with multiple sclerosis.

V usage is TRBV4-1 and J usage is TRBJ1-1, with 7 nucleotides matching TRBD1. This CDR3 has 15 residues. V trimming: 1 base; J trimming: 5 bases; junction bases outside the gene matches: 7. CDR1 and CDR2 from the germline V gene are MGHRA and YSYEKL. In DNA, the CDR3 is TGCGCCAGCAGCCAAGCGGACAGGACGGGTACTGAAGCTTTCTTT. This gives the protein CASSQADRTGTEAFF.

The chain combines TRBV2 with TRBJ2-3; perhaps TRBD1 as D (6 bases). CDR1 is SNHLY and CDR2 is FYNNEI in the germline V gene. Trimming took off 4 bases at V and 2 bases at J, with 13 bases between the two ends. The CDR3 sequence is 15 residues long. The CDR3 sequence: CASSAFEGDTDTQYF. The CDR3 DNA reads TGTGCCAGCAGTGCCTTTGAGGGGGACACAGATACGCAGTATTTT.

The V call is TRBV12-3 or TRBV12-4, the J call TRBJ2-1, with 8 bases identical to TRBD1. The length of the CDR3 is 12 residues. V was pared by 5 bases and J by 6 bases, with 0 bases of the junction left unmatched. CDR3 loop: CASSDRGNEQFF. The CDR3 bases are TGTGCCAGCAGTGACAGGGGCAATGAGCAGTTCTTC.

This clonotype was seen only once. The V and J genes are TRBV5-1 and TRBJ2-7; D call uncertain. Germline V CDR1 and CDR2: SGHRS, YFSETQ. V lost 0 bases and J 0 bases, leaving 13 bases between the germline ends. The CDR3 covers 16 residues. The CDR3 sequence is CASSLARRQTSYEQYF. In nucleotides, the CDR3 is TGCGCCAGCAGCTTGGCCAGAAGGCAGACCTCCTACGAGCAGTACTTC.

This chain links TRBV6-1 with TRBJ1-4, with D possibly matching TRBD1 (5 bases). CDR3 length equals 11 residues. Germline CDR1 and CDR2: MNHNS and SASEGT. V was cut by 6 bases and J by 8 bases, with 7 bases left in between. The CDR3 loop reads CASRYREKLFF. The CDR3 nucleotides read TGTGCCAGCAGGTACAGGGAAAAACTGTTTTTT.

V gene TRBV20-1 combines with J gene TRBJ1-1, with TRBD1 as a possible D gene (5 bases). Trimming stripped 3 bases from V and 0 bases from J, with 14 bases between. CDR3 length: 15 amino acids. Germline V CDR1 and CDR2: DFQATT, SNEGSKA (reference sequence). The CDR3: CSARSGALLNTEAFF. CDR3 in DNA: TGCAGTGCTAGGTCCGGGGCCCTCCTGAACACTGAAGCTTTCTTT.

This chain connects TRBV15 to TRBJ2-7; D call uncertain. The CDR3 spans 12 residues. Trimming pared 0 bases from V and 9 bases from J, leaving 9 bases between. Germline CDR1 and CDR2: LNHNV and YYDKDF (reference sequence). The CDR3 region is CATSRESSGQYF. In DNA form, the CDR3 reads TGTGCCACCAGCAGAGAGTCAAGTGGGCAGTACTTC. Full variable domain (outside the CDR3, taken from reference TRBV15 and TRBJ2-7): DAMVIQNPRYQVTQFGKPVTLSCSQTLNHNVMYWYQQKSSQAPKLLFHYYDKDFNNEADTPDNFQSRRPNTSFCFLDIRSPGLGDTAMYLCATSRESSGQYFGPGTRLTVT.

The chain has TRBV7-9 and TRBJ2-7; 9 nucleotides match TRBD1. Germline V lookup: CDR1 SEHNR, CDR2 FQNEAQ (reference sequence). The CDR3 is 13 amino acids. V trimming: 5 bases; J trimming: 7 bases; junction bases outside the gene matches: 6. CDR3 nucleotides: TGTGCCAGCAGCCCCCCGACAGGGGGGGAGCAGTACTTC. Translated: CASSPPTGGEQYF. Together with reference TRBV7-9 and TRBJ2-7, the CDR3 gives the full variable domain: DTGVSQNPRHKITKRGQNVTFRCDPISEHNRLYWYRQTLGQGPEFLTYFQNEAQLEKSRLLSDRFSAERPKGSFSTLEIQRTEQGDSAMYLCASSPPTGGEQYFGPGTRLTVT.

The rearrangement uses TRBV29-1 and TRBJ1-1; D not certain. The CDR3 contains 12 residues. Germline V gives CDR1 SQVTM, CDR2 ANQGSEA. V was shortened by 7 bases and J by 1 base, with 10 bases between the two germline ends. The CDR3 is CSDHDSNTEAFF. DNA for the CDR3: TGCAGCGACCATGATTCGAACACTGAAGCTTTCTTT.

In this sample, this clonotype turned up once. The J gene is TRBJ1-6, the V gene TRBV28, with D perhaps matching TRBD1 (5 bases). The germline V and J ends were trimmed by 2 bases and 9 bases, with 14 bases remaining between them. From germline, CDR1 is MDHEN and CDR2 SYDVKM. The CDR3 runs 15 residues. The CDR3 loop is CASSLGQGYRSPLHF. The CDR3 DNA reads TGTGCCAGCAGTTTAGGGCAGGGATATCGTTCACCCCTCCACTTT.

This rearrangement joins TRBV20-1 to TRBJ2-2; a possible D gene is TRBD2 (5 bases). The CDR3 has 15 amino acids. Trimming cost V 3 bases and J 6 bases, with 17 bases left between them. In germline, CDR1 is DFQATT, CDR2 SNEGSKA (reference sequence). In DNA, the CDR3 is TGCAGTGCTAGTAGTCGAGACTACCGTCCCGGGGAGCTGTTTTTT. This gives the protein CSASSRDYRPGELFF.

This clonotype was recorded once. This chain links TRBV2 with TRBJ1-2, with 9 bases matching TRBD1. This CDR3 contains 14 residues. In germline, CDR1 is SNHLY, CDR2 FYNNEI. The ends lost 4 bases at V and 4 bases at J; junction bases unmatched: 4. CDR3 region: CASSVQGAAYGYTF. CDR3 DNA: TGTGCCAGCAGTGTACAGGGGGCTGCCTATGGCTACACCTTC.

This rearrangement joins TRBV20-1 to TRBJ2-7, with TRBD2 matching over 8 bases. The CDR3 is made up of 15 amino acids. Germline V lookup: CDR1 DFQATT, CDR2 SNEGSKA (reference sequence). The V and J ends lost 0 bases and 5 bases, in that order; junction bases with no gene match: 9. CDR3 amino acids: CSARDRGGGYHEQYF. The CDR3 bases are TGCAGTGCTAGAGATCGGGGCGGGGGGTACCACGAGCAGTACTTC.

CDR3 sequence: CASSFRQESNYGYTF. In DNA form, the CDR3 reads TGTGCCAGCAGCTTTAGACAGGAAAGTAACTATGGCTACACCTTC. The chain recombines TRBV7-9 with TRBJ1-2; TRBD1 is a possible D gene (6 bases). The germline V gene encodes CDR1 SEHNR and CDR2 FQNEAQ (reference sequence). Trimming pared 3 bases from V and 1 base from J, leaving 12 bases between. This CDR3 contains 15 residues.

The chain carries TRBV15 and TRBJ1-1, with D uncertain. Trimming shortened V by 5 bases and J by 1 base, and 11 bases separated the two germline ends. The CDR3 consists of 14 residues. Germline V lookup: CDR1 LNHNV, CDR2 YYDKDF (reference sequence). CDR3 nucleotide sequence: TGTGCCACCAGCCCAATGGCGGAGAACACTGAAGCTTTCTTT. It is translated as CATSPMAENTEAFF. The full variable domain, rest sourced from reference TRBV15 and TRBJ1-1, is DAMVIQNPRYQVTQFGKPVTLSCSQTLNHNVMYWYQQKSSQAPKLLFHYYDKDFNNEADTPDNFQSRRPNTSFCFLDIRSPGLGDTAMYLCATSPMAENTEAFFGQGTRLTVV.

This clonotype was picked up a small number of times. V and J are TRBV7-8 and TRBJ2-7; TRBD2 agrees at 11 bases. Trimming cost V 1 base and J 5 bases; bases outside gene matches: 10. The CDR3 has 17 amino acids. Germline V CDR1 and CDR2: SGHVS, FQNEAQ. The CDR3 coding sequence is TGTGCCAGCAGCTTAGTCACTAGCGGGAGTTACGTCGACGAGCAGTACTTC. It is translated as CASSLVTSGSYVDEQYF.

This clonotype has only one observation. The chain recombines TRBV7-3 with TRBJ2-7; D possibly uses TRBD1 or TRBD2 (6 bases each). Trimming removed 5 bases from V and 7 bases from J, with 15 bases in between. The CDR3 covers 13 residues. Germline CDR1 and CDR2: SGHTA and FQGTGA. DNA for the CDR3: TGTGCCAGCAGCGCACTAGGGGGGCAGGAGCAGTACTTC. This translates into CASSALGGQEQYF.

The chain has TRBV14 and TRBJ1-2; no reliable D call. This CDR3 is built from 13 residues. With 6 bases removed from V and 5 bases from J, the gap between germline ends came to 13 bases. Germline-derived CDR1 and CDR2 are SGHDN and FVKESK. Here the CDR3 DNA reads TGTGCCAGCAGTGCGTCAGTTTGGTATGGCTACACCTTC. Translation: CASSASVWYGYTF.

The chain couples TRBV7-6 to TRBJ1-4; 9 bases line up with TRBD1. The CDR3 totals 15 residues. Germline loops: CDR1 SGHVS, CDR2 FNYEAQ. V lost 4 bases, J lost 3 bases, and 3 bases stayed unmatched. CDR3 bases: TGTGCCAGCAGCTATACAGGGGGCCCTAATGAAAAACTGTTTTTT. Translated: CASSYTGGPNEKLFF.

The J gene is TRBJ2-1, the V gene TRBV4-3; 7 positions agree with TRBD2. The CDR3 is made up of 17 amino acids. V dropped 1 base and J dropped 3; count of bases not matched to a gene: 9. Looked up from germline, CDR1 is LGHNA and CDR2 is YSLEER. In nucleotides, the CDR3 is TGCGCCAGCAGCCAAGTTTCCGTGGGAGGGGTCTACAATGAGCAGTTCTTC. Encoded protein: CASSQVSVGGVYNEQFF.

The V call is TRBV24-1, the J call TRBJ2-5, with D unclear. The CDR3 is made up of 13 amino acids. V lost 4 bases and J 5 bases, leaving 10 bases between the germline ends. In germline, CDR1 is KGHDR, CDR2 SFDVKD. In DNA form, the CDR3 reads TGTGCCACCAGTGACCCGATCCTGGAGACCCAGTACTTC. This encodes CATSDPILETQYF.